The sample holds a few counts of the clone carrying this T cell receptor (beta chain). The source of the sample is a study of T cells after yellow fever vaccination. From the 5' RACE reads, TCRdb called clonotypes with MiXCR, one entry per CDR3 protein. This table holds 350,000 to 450,000 distinct CDR3 sequences, around 20% found once. V lost 6 bases and J 7 bases, leaving 12 bases between the germline ends. The CDR3 runs 12 residues. This receptor was obtained from a man between 18 and 29 years old who received the YFV17D yellow fever vaccine. The rearrangement links TRBV12-3 or TRBV12-4 to TRBJ1-1; unclear D gene. This material consisted of PBMCs, taken before the yellow fever booster vaccination. The CDR3 here is CASRIGPIEAFF. The CDR3 DNA reads TGTGCCAGCAGAATAGGACCGATTGAAGCTTTCTTT.